This T cell receptor beta chain was captured in a study of cytomegalovirus exposure and HLA in healthy donors. 13 Jbeta primers and 60 Vbeta primers were used for the PCR. Assay: immunoSEQ multiplex PCR; the TCRdb copy retains only in-frame clones and omits some. The sample consists of about 190,000 clones, about 86% of them appearing once. Trimming stripped 4 bases from V and 5 bases from J, with 13 bases between. This CDR3 contains 14 residues. Germline V lookup: CDR1 MNHEY, CDR2 SMNVEV (reference sequence). The source of this sequence is a woman in her late teens or twenties in good health and CMV-seropositive. The sequencing input was PBMCs. The chain couples TRBV27 to TRBJ2-3, with D uncertain. CDR3 sequence reads: CASSSRIGGDTQYF. CDR3 in DNA: TGTGCCAGCAGTTCCCGAATTGGCGGAGATACGCAGTATTTT.